One T cell receptor beta chain is described in this entry. Its target is not known. This sample stems from a study of graft-versus-host responses after intestinal transplantation. Study-wide results and limits: Peak circulating GvH clone levels were associated with early post-transplant HvG declines.

Clones were read by immunoSEQ multiplex PCR, and TCRdb kept only the in-frame ones, dropping some. The table has 90,000 to 150,000 clones, just under 95% seen once; the top ten hold 0.095% to 0.15%. The TCR was taken from a human donor who received an intestinal transplant. The specimen comprised unstimulated CD4+ T cells sorted from spleen or lymph node cells, sampled before intestinal transplant.

This CDR3 reads CASSLIRNEQFF. CDR3 nucleotides: TGTGCCAGCAGCTTAATCCGCAATGAGCAGTTCTTC. This rearrangement joins TRBV7-9 to TRBJ2-1; D not resolved. V was clipped by 2 bases and J by 6 bases, with 5 bases between them. This CDR3 comprises 12 residues. Germline-derived CDR1 and CDR2 are SEHNR and FQNEAQ (reference sequence).